A selection of T cell receptor beta chains follows, all from one sample in a study of blood T cell repertoires in COVID-19. Assay: immunoSEQ multiplex PCR; the TCRdb copy retains only in-frame clones and omits some. The sample lists some 180,000 clones, around 90% seen once, with roughly 21% in the top ten. Source material: peripheral blood. These receptors originate from a man between 60 and 70 years old with active or convalescent COVID-19. The CDR3 runs from the conserved cysteine through the conserved F or W. D genes are given only for firm matches. A row's size may be missing; if present it is once, few, many or a size class.

V gene,clone size,D gene,J gene,CDR3 DNA,CDR3 protein
TRBV9,few,TRBD2,TRBJ2-3,TGTGCCAGCAGCGTCGGGACTAGCTGGACAGATACGCAGTATTTT,CASSVGTSWTDTQYF
TRBV3-1/TRBV3-2,NA,NA,TRBJ2-7,TGTGCCAGCAGCCACTTTAACGAGCAGTACTTC,CASSHFNEQYF
TRBV2,NA,NA,TRBJ2-7,TGTGCCAGCAGTGAAGCGGGCAGGGCGGAAACCTACGAGCAGTACTTC,CASSEAGRAETYEQYF
TRBV19,once,NA,TRBJ2-6,TGTGCCAGTGTCAGGGACTCTGGGGCCAACGTCCTGACTTTC,CASVRDSGANVLTF
TRBV19,NA,NA,TRBJ1-5,TGTGCCAGTAGTGCTACCACAGCTCAGCCCCAGCATTTT,CASSATTAQPQHF
TRBV2,once,TRBD2,TRBJ2-1,TGTGCCAGCAGGCAGACTAGCGGGGGAGGGGGTGAGCAGTTCTTC,CASRQTSGGGGEQFF
TRBV5-4,NA,NA,TRBJ1-1,TGTGCCAGCAGCTTAGGCCAGGGGCTAGTTGCCACTGAAGCTTTCTTT,CASSLGQGLVATEAFF
TRBV5-1,once,NA,TRBJ2-5,TGCGCCAGCAGCCTGGACAGTCAAGAGACCCAGTACTTC,CASSLDSQETQYF
TRBV4-1,NA,NA,TRBJ1-4,TGCGCCAGCAGCCAAGATGGACCATCCAGGGCTAGGGAAAAACTGTTTTTT,CASSQDGPSRAREKLFF
TRBV2,once,NA,TRBJ2-3,TGTGCCAGAACACAGAGGGGGGGACGTGGGGATACGCAGTATTTT,CARTQRGGRGDTQYF
TRBV2,NA,NA,TRBJ2-7,TGTGCCAGCAGCCCGAGTAGTTACGAGCAGTACTTC,CASSPSSYEQYF
TRBV7-8,few,NA,TRBJ2-7,TGTGCCAGCAGCTCCGGGGAAGTCTACGAGCAGTACTTC,CASSSGEVYEQYF
TRBV6-4,few,TRBD1,TRBJ2-4,TGTGCCAGCAGTGACGGGGACAGGGCGGGCAAAAACATTCAGTACTTC,CASSDGDRAGKNIQYF
TRBV5-4,NA,TRBD1,TRBJ2-1,TGTGCCAGCAGCTTGGGTCGGGACAGGGGGAATGAGCAGTTCTTC,CASSLGRDRGNEQFF
TRBV2,NA,NA,TRBJ1-1,TGTGCCAGCATTCGGGCGACTCTTTCTAACAGGGCCCTCGGCACTGAAGCTTTCTTT,CASIRATLSNRALGTEAFF
TRBV11-2,once,NA,TRBJ2-3,TGTGCCAGCAGGGGACACCCTAGCACAGATACGCAGTATTTT,CASRGHPSTDTQYF
TRBV2,NA,TRBD2,TRBJ2-3,TGTGCCAGCAGTAGGAGGACTAGCGGGGGGGCCGGCACAGATACGCAGTATTTT,CASSRRTSGGAGTDTQYF
TRBV3-1/TRBV3-2,NA,NA,TRBJ1-1,TGTGCCAGCAGCCAAAAGGGGTACGCCACTGAAGCTTTCTTT,CASSQKGYATEAFF
TRBV19,few,NA,TRBJ1-6,TGTGCCAGTAATCGGATCACGGGTTCACCCCTCCACTTT,CASNRITGSPLHF
TRBV5-1,NA,NA,TRBJ2-3,TGCGCCAGCAGCCCTGAGGCGTTCACAGATACGCAGTATTTT,CASSPEAFTDTQYF
TRBV5-1,NA,TRBD1,TRBJ1-1,TGCGCCAGCAGCATGACAGGGCAGAACACTGAAGCTTTCTTT,CASSMTGQNTEAFF
TRBV29-1,NA,NA,TRBJ1-5,TGCAGCGTCGGACAGATCAATCAGCCCCAGCATTTT,CSVGQINQPQHF
TRBV27,NA,NA,TRBJ1-5,TGTGCCAGCAGTACGAGGGATAGCAATCAGCCCCAGCATTTT,CASSTRDSNQPQHF
TRBV3-1/TRBV3-2,NA,NA,TRBJ2-1,TGTGCCAGCAGCTTCAAGGGGGGGGCGCCCCCGAAGTACAATGAGCAGTTCTTC,CASSFKGGAPPKYNEQFF
TRBV5-1,few,NA,TRBJ1-2,TGCGCCAGCAGCTCGACAGCGTTTAATGGCTACACCTTC,CASSSTAFNGYTF
TRBV5-1,NA,NA,TRBJ2-5,TGCGCCAGCAGCTTCGGCAGAACGACGGGAGAGACCCAGTACTTC,CASSFGRTTGETQYF
TRBV10-2,NA,NA,TRBJ1-5,TGCGCCAGCAGGCAGGGTAGCAATCAGCCCCAGCATTTT,CASRQGSNQPQHF
TRBV4-1,NA,NA,TRBJ1-1,TGCGCCAGCAGCCAAGAAACGGGGGGTTTGAACACTGAAGCTTTCTTT,CASSQETGGLNTEAFF
TRBV19,NA,TRBD2,TRBJ2-1,TGTGCCAGTAGTTTTACTAGCGGGGGGCGTCCCCTCTCTGAGCAGTTCTTC,CASSFTSGGRPLSEQFF
TRBV19,NA,NA,TRBJ1-2,TGTGCAGTCGGAGGGGTAGGCTATGGCTACACCTTC,CAVGGVGYGYTF
TRBV7-9,NA,TRBD1,TRBJ1-3,TGTGCCAGCAGCACGGACAGGGTTAGTGGAAACACCATATATTTT,CASSTDRVSGNTIYF
TRBV19,NA,TRBD1,TRBJ1-2,TGTGCCAGTAGTTCACAAAAGCAGGGGGGCACCTTC,CASSSQKQGGTF
TRBV2,NA,NA,TRBJ2-5,TGTGCCAGCAGTCCGGGACTCGGCCAAGAGACCCAGTACTTC,CASSPGLGQETQYF
TRBV7-7,NA,TRBD1,TRBJ2-5,TGTGCCAGCAGCCTAACGGGGACAGGGGATGAGACCCAGTACTTC,CASSLTGTGDETQYF
TRBV10-3,NA,NA,TRBJ2-7,TGTGCCATCAGTGAGTCTGGCAGGGGAAGCGGGCAGTACTTC,CAISESGRGSGQYF
TRBV5-1,NA,TRBD1,TRBJ2-3,TGCGCCAGCAGCACGGGACAGGGGGCTGATACGCAGTATTTT,CASSTGQGADTQYF
TRBV6-1,NA,TRBD1,TRBJ1-1,TGTGCCAGCAGTGAAGGGATGACAGGGGTACGAGCTTTCTTT,CASSEGMTGVRAFF
TRBV12-3/TRBV12-4,NA,NA,TRBJ1-1,TGTGCCAGCAGTTTATTTATGAACACTGAAGCTTTCTTT,CASSLFMNTEAFF
TRBV7-2,many,NA,TRBJ1-1,TGTGCCAGCAGCTTAGGGGCGGGGAACACTGAAGCTTTCTTT,CASSLGAGNTEAFF
TRBV6-5,many,NA,TRBJ2-7,TGTGCCAGCAGCATGGCATTTCTCGCCTACGAGCAGTACTTC,CASSMAFLAYEQYF
TRBV27,NA,NA,TRBJ2-5,TGTGCCAGCAGTTTACGAGTTCAAGAGACCCAGTACTTC,CASSLRVQETQYF
TRBV18,NA,TRBD1,TRBJ1-1,TGTGCCAGCTCACGGGGGACAGCAAATTTAAACACTGAAGCTTTCTTT,CASSRGTANLNTEAFF
TRBV19,once,NA,TRBJ1-4,TGTGCCAGTAGGCCCTCGGTGGGGCTCGGGGAAAAACTGTTTTTT,CASRPSVGLGEKLFF
TRBV18,NA,TRBD1,TRBJ1-2,TGTGCCAGCTCACTAAGCGGGACAGGGTCCTCTAACTATGGCTACACCTTC,CASSLSGTGSSNYGYTF
TRBV5-4,NA,NA,TRBJ1-2,TGTGCCAGCAGCTCGGGTGGCCTTCCATATGGCTACACCTTC,CASSSGGLPYGYTF
TRBV5-4,NA,NA,TRBJ1-2,TGTGCCAGCCGGAGGGATGGCGGCTACACCTTC,CASRRDGGYTF
TRBV12-3/TRBV12-4,NA,TRBD2,TRBJ2-1,TGTGCCAGCCAGCGAGGGAGGGATGAGCAGTTCTTC,CASQRGRDEQFF
TRBV5-4,once,TRBD1,TRBJ2-1,TGTGCCAGCAGCTTGGTCGGGACAGGCGAGCAGTTCTTC,CASSLVGTGEQFF